Sequencing of this T cell receptor beta chain was carried out in a study of cytomegalovirus exposure and HLA in healthy donors. Regarding the study as a whole: At a 0.05 false discovery rate, a later analysis found over 15,000 TCR beta sequences to be associated with HLA alleles. Later analysis identified several of the most significant clusters that appeared linked to common viral pathogens.

There are 14 residues in the CDR3. With 6 bases clipped from V and 4 bases from J, the junction kept 8 bases outside the gene matches. The germline gives CDR1 LNHNV, CDR2 YYDKDF (reference sequence). Regarding this clone: Its target is unknown.

13 Jbeta primers and 60 Vbeta primers were used for the PCR. Study processing details: Counted up in a later analysis, unique TCR beta chains came to approximately 83 million, with around 9.9 million shared. TCRdb's copy holds only in-frame clones and misses some; the assay was immunoSEQ multiplex PCR. That table supplies the V and J calls and clone size; D and trimming were determined from the DNA. The sample includes over 250,000 clones, roughly 89% seen only once; the top ten take 4%. This rearrangement joins TRBV15 to TRBJ2-7, with TRBD2 identical over 8 bases. This receptor was obtained from a man aged 35 to 55 in good health and CMV-seropositive. Sequences were obtained from PBMCs. CDR3 amino acids: CATRKGGGKYEQYF. The DNA for the CDR3 is TGTGCCACCAGGAAAGGCGGGGGGAAATACGAGCAGTACTTC. Full variable domain (outside the CDR3, taken from reference TRBV15 and TRBJ2-7): DAMVIQNPRYQVTQFGKPVTLSCSQTLNHNVMYWYQQKSSQAPKLLFHYYDKDFNNEADTPDNFQSRRPNTSFCFLDIRSPGLGDTAMYLCATRKGGGKYEQYFGPGTRLTVT.